One and the same sample provided the 17 T cell receptor beta chains below, sequenced in a study of tumor-infiltrating lymphocytes in primary liver carcinoma. Each 20-30 mg portion of unsorted bulk tissue served as the source for co-extraction of RNA and DNA. Priming with a constant-region primer yielded TCR beta cDNA from roughly 490 ng total RNA. Researchers made the TCR beta libraries by running three nested multiplex PCR rounds with slightly modified ARM-PCR. With TRBV1-TRBV30 forward primers and a C-beta reverse primer, the first two PCR rounds were run for 10 to 11 cycles each. A single record per CDR3 protein comes from TCRdb applying MiXCR to the multiplex PCR reads. The sample has 70,000 to 85,000 distinct CDR3 sequences; 71% are singletons. Sequences were obtained from liver tumor tissue from sampling region 4. The subset here: tumor region T4, right-lateral pole. The receptors come from a woman aged 55-70 years with primary liver carcinoma and hepatitis B virus infection.

With regard to this clonotype: A much larger clone is a single base away; this may be a read error. CDR3 bases: TGTGCCTGGGCCTTTGCTAGCTACAACAATGAGCGGTTCTTC. Protein sequence: CAWAFASYNNERFF. The V call is TRBV30, the J call TRBJ2-1, with D perhaps matching TRBD2 (5 bases). Germline CDR1 and CDR2: GTSNPN and SVGIG (reference sequence). The CDR3 sequence is 14 residues long.

As concerns this clonotype: A much larger clonotype is one base distant, so this may be a read error. The V and J genes are TRBV28 and TRBJ1-5; D remains unclear. Germline lookup yields CDR1 MDHEN and CDR2 SYDVKM. The CDR3 has 13 amino acids. The CDR3 region is CTSISPGNQPQHF. DNA of the CDR3: TGTACCAGCATTTCTCCGGGCAATCAGCCCCAGCATTTT.

For this clonotype: The junction does not match germline at one end; this may be a read error. The chain uses TRBV11-2 and TRBJ1-1; D gene unclear. From germline, CDR1 is SGHAT and CDR2 FQNNGV. CDR3 size: 15 residues. The CDR3 DNA reads TGTGCTAGCACCCTGACCGTCGGGTCTATGACTGAAGTTTTCTTT. It specifies CASTLTVGSMTEVFF.

In the case of this clonotype: Germline and junction disagree at one end, which may indicate a read error. The J gene is TRBJ2-5, the V gene TRBV14; 7 bases are shared with TRBD1. Per germline, CDR1 SGHDN and CDR2 FVKESK. This CDR3 region has 15 residues. The CDR3 here is CASSAPGGLKESQYF. Here the CDR3 DNA reads TGTGCCAGCAGCGCACCAGGGGGTCTGAAAGAGAGCCAGTACTTC.

This clonotype was recorded once. The chain joins TRBV28 to TRBJ2-3; 7 nucleotides line up with TRBD2. The J segment lost 2 bases and the V segment lost 7 bases, leaving 9 bases of the junction unmatched. CDR1 MDHEN and CDR2 SYDVKM come from the germline V gene. This CDR3 is 15 amino acids long. The CDR3 bases are TGTGCCAGCATCTCCGGGGGGACCTACACAGATACGCAGTATTTT. Residues: CASISGGTYTDTQYF. Using reference TRBV28 and TRBJ2-3 for the parts outside the CDR3, the full variable domain is DVKVTQSSRYLVKRTGEKVFLECVQDMDHENMFWYRQDPGLGLRLIYFSYDVKMKEKGDIPEGYSVSREKKERFSLILESASTNQTSMYLCASISGGTYTDTQYFGPGTRLTVL.

Points on this clonotype: No conserved phenylalanine or tryptophan is present at the end of the CDR3, so a read error is the likely explanation. The gene calls are TRBV6-2 or TRBV6-3 and TRBJ2-1; D unresolved. Germline loops: CDR1 MNHEY, CDR2 SVGEGT. The CDR3 spans 11 residues. The CDR3: CVSSYDNEQFL. CDR3 coding DNA: TGTGTCAGCAGTTACGACAATGAGCAGTTCCTC.

CDR3: CASIRQWANYEQYF. The DNA of the CDR3 is TGTGCCAGCATTCGACAGTGGGCAAATTACGAGCAGTACTTC. This chain links TRBV28 with TRBJ2-7, with D possibly matching TRBD1 (5 bases). The CDR3 length is 14 residues. Germline loops: CDR1 MDHEN, CDR2 SYDVKM. Trimming took off 7 bases at V and 4 bases at J, with 17 bases between the two ends. The variable domain in full, completed from reference TRBV28 and TRBJ2-7, reads DVKVTQSSRYLVKRTGEKVFLECVQDMDHENMFWYRQDPGLGLRLIYFSYDVKMKEKGDIPEGYSVSREKKERFSLILESASTNQTSMYLCASIRQWANYEQYFGPGTRLTVT.

The chain is built from TRBV7-8 and TRBJ1-1; maybe TRBD1 (6 bases). V was clipped by 5 bases and J by 2 bases, with 18 bases between them. Germline V lookup: CDR1 SGHVS, CDR2 FQNEAQ. This CDR3 region has 16 residues. This CDR3 is CASSRGTVGTNTEAFF. The CDR3 DNA sequence: TGTGCCAGCAGCCGAGGCACGGTGGGGACAAACACTGAAGCTTTCTTT.

A word on this clonotype: A read error may be the cause here, since a much bigger clone is one base away. The rearrangement joins TRBV5-6 to TRBJ2-1; 7 nucleotides line up with TRBD2. This CDR3 comprises 17 residues. The germline gives CDR1 SGHDT, CDR2 YYEEEE. The CDR3, as DNA: TGTGCCAGCAGTTTGGGGAGCCGGGGGGAGGACTACAATGAGCAGTTCTTC. Encoded protein: CASSLGSRGEDYNEQFF. Full variable domain (missing parts from reference TRBV5-6 and TRBJ2-1): DAGVTQSPTHLIKTRGQQVTLRCSPKSGHDTVSWYQQALGQGPQFIFQYYEEEERQRGNFPDRFSGHQFPNYSSELNVNALLLGDSALYLCASSLGSRGEDYNEQFFGPGTRLTVL.

A single count supports this clonotype. A read error may account for a junction end that differs from germline. The CDR3 DNA sequence: TGTGCCAGTAGCATAGCGGGAGGGCCGCTTGAGCAGCTCTTC. Protein sequence: CASSIAGGPLEQLF. The chain joins TRBV11-2 to TRBJ2-1, with 11 bases that match TRBD2. Germline V lookup: CDR1 SGHAT, CDR2 FQNNGV. This CDR3 contains 14 residues.

There are a few counts of this clonotype. This chain connects TRBV19 to TRBJ2-1; 8 bases are a match to TRBD2. The CDR3 is 15 residues long. Germline assignment: CDR1 LNHDA and CDR2 SQIVND (reference sequence). V dropped 0 bases and J dropped 6; count of bases not matched to a gene: 4. As DNA, the CDR3 is TGTGCCAGTAGTATAGAAGGCGGGGGGCCCAATGAGCAGTTCTTC. Encoded protein: CASSIEGGGPNEQFF. The full variable domain, with the rest looked up from reference TRBV19 and TRBJ2-1, is DGGITQSPKYLFRKEGQNVTLSCEQNLNHDAMYWYRQDPGQGLRLIYYSQIVNDFQKGDIAEGYSVSREKKESFPLTVTSAQKNPTAFYLCASSIEGGGPNEQFFGPGTRLTVL.

About this clonotype: An end of the junction does not agree with germline; a read error may underlie this. The V and J genes are TRBV11-2 and TRBJ2-1, with D perhaps TRBD1 or TRBD2 (5 bases each). The CDR3 extends over 14 amino acids. The germline V gene has CDR1 SGHAT and CDR2 FQNNGV. DNA of the CDR3: TGTGCCAGCAGCTCAATGCCCGGGGCCAATGGGCAGTTCTTC. Translating it yields CASSSMPGANGQFF.

This clonotype was found a few times. The germline gene is not matched at one end of the junction; a read error may be the cause. The chain links TRBV28 to TRBJ1-1; D not certain. The CDR3 runs 14 residues. Germline V gives CDR1 MDHEN, CDR2 SYDVKM. Written as DNA, the CDR3 is TGTGCCAGCATGACCGGCGACCTGGGCACTGAAGCCTTCTTT. Translation: CASMTGDLGTEAFF.

The chain is built from TRBV29-1 and TRBJ2-7; D is perhaps TRBD1 (6 bases). Germline CDR1 and CDR2: SQVTM and ANQGSEA. The CDR3 is 14 amino acids. The CDR3 region is CGAGWGHEIHEQYF. The DNA for the CDR3 is TGCGGCGCTGGGTGGGGGCATGAGATCCACGAGCAGTACTTC.

Concerning this clonotype itself: At one end, the junction sequence differs from germline, possibly due to a read error. V is TRBV29-1 and J is TRBJ2-3, with D possibly matching TRBD2 (5 bases). Germline V gene lookup returns CDR1 SQVTM and CDR2 ANQGSEA. The CDR3 extends over 13 amino acids. The CDR3 DNA is TGCAGGGTCACCAGCGGTAGCACAGATATGCAGTATTTT. Encoded protein: CRVTSGSTDMQYF.

For this clonotype: Relative to the germline gene, one junction end is altered; a read error may explain this. The chain couples TRBV5-1 to TRBJ2-1; perhaps D is TRBD1 or TRBD2 (8 bases each). The CDR3 loop spans 20 amino acids. CDR1 is SGHRS, CDR2 YFSETQ, per germline. The CDR3 loop is CASSPLADRAGTSRQCEQFF. DNA for the CDR3: TGTGCCAGCAGCCCCCTGGCGGACAGGGCAGGGACTAGTAGGCAGTGTGAACAGTTCTTC.

A remark on this clonotype: The junction shows a germline mismatch at one end, possibly a read error. The CDR3 nucleotides are TGCGCCCGCAGCCGTACCTACGATCCAACTAATGAAAAACTGTTTTTT. Translation gives CARSRTYDPTNEKLFF. The chain couples TRBV5-1 to TRBJ1-4; D is ambiguous. Per the germline V gene, CDR1 is SGHRS and CDR2 is YFSETQ. This CDR3 is 16 amino acids long.